What follows describes a single TCR beta chain. The data were taken from a study of chemoradiotherapy in HPV16-positive cancers. Over chemoradiotherapy, repertoires were sampled more than once. The protocol was immunoSEQ multiplex PCR, while the TCRdb copy is restricted to in-frame clones and leaves out a portion. The profile shows around 15,000 clones, 60% to 85% of them singletons. The CDR3 length is 16 residues. The trim removed 6 bases at V and 9 bases at J, leaving 16 bases unmatched. Germline values: CDR1 SEHNR, CDR2 FQNEAQ (reference sequence). This sample was obtained from a patient who underwent chemoradiotherapy. J is TRBJ2-2 and V is TRBV7-9; 7 bases fit TRBD2. The source of this sequence is a human donor with HPV-associated anogenital cancer. The CDR3 is CASSSGGGDRQRELFF. The DNA for the CDR3 is TGTGCCAGCAGTTCCGGCGGGGGAGATCGTCAACGGGAGCTGTTTTTT.